These 23 T cell receptor beta chains came from one sample sequenced in a study of T cell clonality in common variable immunodeficiency. General study points: Reportedly, TCR beta sequences from common variable immunodeficiency showed fewer deletions and N-nucleotide insertions.

These receptors have no identified antigens. Profiled with immunoSEQ multiplex PCR; TCRdb holds only in-frame clones, not every one. Recorded here are about 28,000 clones, none singletons. Material: peripheral blood mononuclear cells. These receptors were obtained from a human donor with common variable immunodeficiency.

There are a few counts of this clone. From the germline J gene comes the end of the CDR3, since the read stops 3 residues before it. The chain uses TRBV7-9 and TRBJ1-1; 7 nucleotides match TRBD1. This CDR3 contains 15 residues. Trimming at V came to 2 bases and at J to 4 bases, leaving 7 bases not matched to a gene. The germline V gene encodes CDR1 SEHNR and CDR2 FQNEAQ (reference sequence). CDR3 protein: CASSLQTGMGTEAFF. The sequenced CDR3 bases are TGTGCCAGCAGCTTACAGACAGGGATGGGCACTGAA.

Comment on this clone: From the germline J gene comes the end of the CDR3, since the read stops 3 residues before it. The genes are TRBV2 and TRBJ2-3; TRBD2 aligns across 9 bases. This CDR3 region has 15 residues. CDR1 and CDR2 (germline): SNHLY, FYNNEI. The V gene end was trimmed by 8 bases and the J gene end by 1 base; junction bases not matched to a gene: 7. The CDR3 spells CASREREARTDTQYF. The CDR3 DNA, read in part, is TGTGCCAGCCGCGAGCGGGAGGCCCGCACAGATACG.

At least ten counts were recorded for this clone. Read sequence stops 3 residues before the CDR3 end, and the germline J gene provides the missing end. The rearrangement joins TRBV23-1 to TRBJ2-4; tentative D call: TRBD1 (5 bases). TRBV23-1 is filed as an ORF, its function uncertain. Trimming pared 8 bases from V and 3 bases from J, leaving 17 bases between. The CDR3 contains 15 residues. The CDR3 sequence is CASPPHRQGKNIQYF. Incomplete CDR3 DNA: TGCGCCAGCCCCCCCCATCGGCAGGGCAAAAACATT.

This clone was seen ten or more times. The read finishes 3 residues shy of the CDR3 end, and the germline J gene is used to complete it. The same CDR3 can be traced to other DNA sequences in this sample. The chain is built from TRBV19 and TRBJ2-1; 13 positions agree with TRBD2. Losses at the gene ends were 3 bases for V and 4 bases for J; bases not matched to a gene: 6. CDR1 is LNHDA and CDR2 is SQIVND in the germline V gene (reference sequence). This CDR3 region has 17 residues. CDR3 loop: CASSMRRTSGGYNEQFF. The sequenced CDR3 bases are TGTGCCAGTAGTATGAGGAGGACTAGCGGGGGTTACAATGAG.

This clone was detected many times. The CDR3 here is CASSQDVTADKTYEQYF. The part of the CDR3 DNA that was read is TGCGCCAGCAGCCAAGATGTCACAGCGGATAAAACCTACGAG. V and J are TRBV4-1 and TRBJ2-7, with D possibly matching TRBD2 (5 bases). The read stops 3 residues short of the end of the CDR3; the missing end is completed from the germline J gene. The CDR3 spans 17 residues. Germline loops: CDR1 MGHRA, CDR2 YSYEKL. Trimming removed 0 bases from V and 2 bases from J, with 17 bases in between.

Many counts were recorded for this clone. From the germline J gene comes the end of the CDR3, since the read stops 3 residues before it. This sequence joins TRBV19 and TRBJ1-6; a possible D gene is TRBD1 (5 bases). The germline CDR1 and CDR2 sequences are LNHDA and SQIVND (reference sequence). Trimming took 6 bases from V and 5 from J, leaving 14 bases between them. The CDR3 consists of 15 residues. The CDR3 DNA, read in part, is TGTGCCAGTAGAAAAATGGTCAGGGATAATTCACCC. Protein: CASRKMVRDNSP. The CDR3 reads in full as CASRKMVRDNSPLHF.

There are many counts of this clone. The DNA ends 3 residues before the CDR3 does, and the rest of the CDR3 is filled in from the germline J gene. This chain links TRBV10-1 with TRBJ2-3; D unclear. The CDR3 has 15 residues. Germline lookup yields CDR1 WNHNN and CDR2 SYGVQD (reference sequence). Trimming took off 3 bases at V and 0 bases at J, with 10 bases between the two ends. CDR3 bases read: TGCGCCAGCAGTGATCGGTTAGCTAGCACAGATACG. Translated, it gives CASSDRLASTDT. The whole CDR3 is CASSDRLASTDTQYF.

This clone was observed many times. The observed sequence ends 3 residues before the CDR3 terminus, with the missing tail filled in from the germline J gene. The chain is built from TRBV7-9 and TRBJ1-2; 7 bases fit TRBD1. Germline V CDR1 and CDR2: SEHNR, FQNEAQ (reference sequence). Trimming cost V 5 bases and J 6 bases; bases outside gene matches: 6. The CDR3 is 13 residues long. The CDR3 protein is CASSPGQKDGYTF. CDR3 DNA, as far as it was read: TGTGCCAGCAGCCCGGGACAGAAAGATGGC.

This clone was observed at least ten times. Read coverage stops 3 residues before the CDR3 terminus; the germline J gene supplies the remainder. The V and J genes are TRBV19 and TRBJ2-2; 12 bases match TRBD2. The CDR3 is 16 amino acids. CDR1 and CDR2 from the germline V gene are LNHDA and SQIVND (reference sequence). V trimming: 10 bases; J trimming: 4 bases; junction bases outside the gene matches: 10. CDR3 sequence reads: CATLPSGRAGTGELFF. The DNA read from the CDR3 is TGTGCCACCCTGCCTAGCGGGAGGGCGGGCACCGGGGAG.

This clone has only a few counts. The read comes to an end 3 residues before the CDR3 does, leaving the germline J gene to fill in the end. This chain links TRBV30 with TRBJ1-3, with 8 bases that match TRBD1. The V gene end was trimmed by 4 bases and the J gene end by 4 bases; junction bases not matched to a gene: 6. The germline V gene has CDR1 GTSNPN and CDR2 SVGIG (reference sequence). The CDR3 consists of 14 residues. CDR3: CAWIGTGLGNTIYF. The sequenced part of the CDR3 DNA is TGTGCCTGGATTGGGACAGGACTAGGAAACACC. The whole variable domain, remainder taken from reference TRBV30 and TRBJ1-3, is SQTIHQWPATLVQPVGSPLSLECTVEGTSNPNLYWYRQAAGRGLQLLFYSVGIGQISSEVPQNLSASRPQDRQFILSSKKLLLSDSGFYLCAWIGTGLGNTIYFGEGSWLTVV.

With respect to this clone: The read gets to within 3 residues of the CDR3 end, and the germline J gene fills in the rest. The gene calls are TRBV18 and TRBJ2-5; possibly TRBD2 for D (6 bases). V was shortened by 6 bases and J by 5 bases, with 13 bases between the two germline ends. Germline CDR1 reads KGHSH; CDR2 reads LQKENI. The CDR3 loop spans 13 amino acids. CDR3 bases read: TGTGCCAGCTCTCAAGGACTATCGGAGACC. Protein: CASSQGLSET. The full CDR3 sequence reads CASSQGLSETQYF.

As concerns this clone: The read comes to an end 3 residues before the CDR3 does, leaving the germline J gene to fill in the end. The genes are TRBV2 and TRBJ1-1; D possibly corresponds to TRBD1 (5 bases). The CDR3 totals 11 residues. Germline values: CDR1 SNHLY, CDR2 FYNNEI. CDR3 in amino acids: CASSYQGEAFF. The sequenced part of the CDR3 DNA is TGTGCCAGCAGTTATCAGGGAGAA.

This clone is deemed medium-sized (0.01 to 0.1%). The read halts 3 residues ahead of the CDR3 end, with the missing end drawn from the germline J gene. The chain links TRBV23-1 to TRBJ1-5; TRBD1 is a possible D gene (5 bases). TRBV23-1 is known as an ORF, though its function is uncertain. V shed 1 base and J shed 5 bases, with 24 bases lying between them. There are 19 residues in the CDR3. CDR3 DNA (partial): TGCGCCAGCAGTCAATTTACCCTTGGGCCAGGGCAACGCGATCAGCCC. This gives the protein CASSQFTLGPGQRDQP. The full CDR3 protein reads CASSQFTLGPGQRDQPQHF.

This clone was seen a handful of times. CDR3 DNA, as far as it was read: TGTGCCAGCAGTGGGTGGAGGGAAAACATT. Translated: CASSGWRENI. In full, the CDR3 reads CASSGWRENIQYF. The chain combines TRBV6-2 or TRBV6-3 with TRBJ2-4; TRBD2 is a possible D gene (6 bases). The CDR3 is cut off 3 residues early in the read; its end comes from the germline J gene. V was shortened by 5 bases and J by 5 bases, with 10 bases between the two germline ends. The CDR3 sequence is 13 residues long. Germline CDR1 reads MNHEY; CDR2 reads SVGEGT.

In regard to this clone: The CDR3 end lies 3 residues beyond the end of the read and is filled in from the germline J gene. This chain joins TRBV10-2 and TRBJ2-1; D is possibly TRBD2 (5 bases). There are 14 residues in the CDR3. V gave up 4 bases and J gave up 1 base, with 8 bases separating them. Germline CDR1 WSHSY, CDR2 SAAADI. The CDR3 bases that were read are TGCGCCAGCAGTGCGGACTCTTCCTACAATGAG. This codes for CASSADSSYNE. The entire CDR3 sequence reads CASSADSSYNEQFF.

A few counts support this clone. The missing CDR3 end, 3 residues past where the read stops, is filled in from the germline J gene. The chain carries TRBV20-1 and TRBJ2-7; D perhaps matches TRBD2 (5 bases). This CDR3 region has 12 residues. Trimming removed 1 base from V and 5 bases from J, with 9 bases in between. CDR1 is DFQATT, CDR2 SNEGSKA, per germline (reference sequence). The CDR3 region is CSARGEGDEQYF. The CDR3 DNA, read in part, is TGCAGTGCTAGAGGAGAGGGCGACGAG.

Comment on this clone: The CDR3 end falls 3 residues outside the read, so it is completed with the germline J gene. The chain carries TRBV11-1 and TRBJ2-7; 7 nucleotides align to TRBD2. CDR1 is SGHAT and CDR2 is FQDESV in the germline V gene (reference sequence). With 1 base clipped from V and 5 bases from J, the junction kept 8 bases outside the gene matches. The CDR3 is 15 residues long. The chain's CDR3 is CASSLGAGVINEQYF. CDR3 DNA, as far as it was read: TGTGCCAGCAGCTTAGGGGCGGGAGTTATCAACGAG.

A word on this clone: The CDR3 goes on 3 residues after the read ends, and that part is filled in from the germline J gene. The chain uses TRBV7-6 and TRBJ2-7; possibly TRBD1 for D (6 bases). Germline V gene lookup returns CDR1 SGHVS and CDR2 FNYEAQ. This CDR3 has 15 amino acids. Trimming took off 1 base at V and 3 bases at J, with 13 bases between the two ends. The sequenced CDR3 bases are TGTGCCAGCAGCTTAGAAGGGACACCTCACTACGAG. Translating gives CASSLEGTPHYE. The full CDR3 protein reads CASSLEGTPHYEQYF.

This clone was observed many times. The sequence runs out 3 residues before the end of the CDR3; the remainder is reconstructed from the germline J gene. The V gene is TRBV28, the J gene TRBJ2-1, with TRBD2 identical over 10 bases. With 4 bases clipped from V and 4 bases from J, the junction kept 7 bases outside the gene matches. This CDR3 region has 16 residues. Germline V lookup: CDR1 MDHEN, CDR2 SYDVKM. The CDR3 bases that were read are TGTGCCAGCAGTTCGGGACTAGCGATCGTATACAATGAG. It is translated as CASSSGLAIVYNE. Given in full, the CDR3 is CASSSGLAIVYNEQFF.

The sample holds many counts of this clone. The sequenced fragment ends 3 residues before the CDR3 boundary, so the rest is inferred from the germline J gene. This rearrangement joins TRBV30 to TRBJ2-5; D is uncertain. V was shortened by 8 bases and J by 2 bases, with 12 bases between the two germline ends. The CDR3 has 12 amino acids. Germline V CDR1 and CDR2: GTSNPN, SVGIG (reference sequence). CDR3 DNA (partial): TGTGCCACCTCGGCTAGACAAGAGACC. It encodes CATSARQET. The CDR3 reads in full as CATSARQETQYF.

A note on this clone: The CDR3 extends 3 residues past the end of the read, so its final part is completed from the germline J gene. The J gene is TRBJ2-7, the V gene TRBV5-1, with D tentatively TRBD1 (5 bases). CDR3 length equals 16 residues. Germline loops: CDR1 SGHRS, CDR2 YFSETQ. Deletions cut 0 bases from V and 2 bases from J, with 15 bases between. CDR3 DNA (partial): TGCGCCAGCAGCTTGGACTACAGGACCCGACCCTACGAG. This sequence encodes CASSLDYRTRPYE. The full CDR3 protein reads CASSLDYRTRPYEQYF.

This clone was detected many times. The CDR3 is cut off 3 residues early in the read; its end comes from the germline J gene. The chain carries TRBV2 and TRBJ2-1, with 7 bases lining up with TRBD2. Trimming took 4 bases from V and 2 from J; bases not matched to a gene: 2. The germline V gene encodes CDR1 SNHLY and CDR2 FYNNEI. The CDR3 totals 14 residues. Incomplete CDR3 DNA: TGTGCCAGCAGTGTCGGGACTACCTACAATGAG. Translated: CASSVGTTYNE. The complete CDR3 protein is CASSVGTTYNEQFF. Full variable domain (remainder filled in from reference TRBV2 and TRBJ2-1): EPEVTQTPSHQVTQMGQEVILRCVPISNHLYFYWYRQILGQKVEFLVSFYNNEISEKSEIFDDQFSVERPDGSNFTLKIRSTKLEDSAMYFCASSVGTTYNEQFFGPGTRLTVL.

The table lists this clone with many counts. The read ends 3 residues before the CDR3 terminus; that terminus is restored from the germline J gene. The chain is built from TRBV19 and TRBJ1-1, with 7 bases fitting TRBD1. The CDR3 is 14 amino acids. Looked up from germline, CDR1 is LNHDA and CDR2 is SQIVND (reference sequence). J was trimmed by 3 bases and V by 8 bases; bases with no gene match: 9. CDR3 amino acids: CASYRDRQYTEAFF. The CDR3 bases that were read are TGTGCCAGTTACCGGGACAGACAATACACTGAA.